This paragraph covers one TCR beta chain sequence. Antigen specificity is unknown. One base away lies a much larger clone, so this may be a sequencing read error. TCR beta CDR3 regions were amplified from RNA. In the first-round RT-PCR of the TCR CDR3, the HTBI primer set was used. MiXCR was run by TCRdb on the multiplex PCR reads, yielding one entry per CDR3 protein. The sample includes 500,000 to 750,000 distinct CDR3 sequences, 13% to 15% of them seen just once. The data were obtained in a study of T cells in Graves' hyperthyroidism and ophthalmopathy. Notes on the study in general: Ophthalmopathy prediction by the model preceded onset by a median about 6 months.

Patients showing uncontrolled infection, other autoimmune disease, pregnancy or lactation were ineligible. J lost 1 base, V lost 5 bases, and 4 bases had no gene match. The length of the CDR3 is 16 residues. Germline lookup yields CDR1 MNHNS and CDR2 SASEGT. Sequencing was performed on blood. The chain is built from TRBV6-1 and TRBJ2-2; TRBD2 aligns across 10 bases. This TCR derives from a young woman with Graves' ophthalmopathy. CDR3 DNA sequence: TGTGCCAGCAGTCACACTAGCGGGATGAACACCGGGGAGCTGTTTTTT. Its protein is CASSHTSGMNTGELFF.